This entry lists 8 T cell receptor beta chains sequenced from one sample in a study of blood T cell repertoires in COVID-19 (dated by TCRdb to the early 2020s). Library generation was performed with the immunoSEQ multiplex PCR assay. TCRdb took over this immuneACCESS table, retaining in-frame rearrangements with V and J assigned. Such tables are incomplete; in checked studies, under half of the missing clones stem from an unresolved V gene, and the remainder is unexplained. This sample holds fewer than 250,000 clones; around 81% were observed only once. Together, the top ten hold just under 6.5% of the sample. Sequencing was performed on peripheral blood. These receptors came from a woman aged 55-70 years with active or convalescent COVID-19.

This chain connects TRBV30 to TRBJ2-3; 9 bases fit TRBD2. The V segment lost 5 bases and the J segment 3 bases; nucleotides outside the gene matches: 6. Germline CDR1 GTSNPN, CDR2 SVGIG (reference sequence). The CDR3 totals 14 residues. The CDR3 region has the DNA TGTGCCTGGGGATTAGCGGGAGAGACAGATACGCAGTATTTT. Encoded protein: CAWGLAGETDTQYF.

The V gene is TRBV12-5, the J gene TRBJ2-2, with 12 positions matching TRBD2. The CDR3 loop spans 17 amino acids. Germline CDR1 reads LGHNT; CDR2 reads FRNRAP. Unmatched junction bases numbered 6, after V lost 1 base and J lost 6 bases. The CDR3 nucleotides are TGTGCTAGTGGTTTGGGACTAGCGGGAGATGGCTCCGGGGAGCTGTTTTTT. Encoded protein: CASGLGLAGDGSGELFF.

The chain recombines TRBV19 with TRBJ1-5; D is unresolved. V was clipped by 7 bases and J by 2 bases, with 12 bases between them. The CDR3 is 14 residues long. Germline V gives CDR1 LNHDA, CDR2 SQIVND (reference sequence). The CDR3 reads CASNEGWGNQPQHF. CDR3 coding DNA: TGTGCCAGTAATGAGGGATGGGGCAATCAGCCCCAGCATTTT.

As DNA, the CDR3 is TGTGCCAGTAGTATAGCCGGGACAGGCCTTTTGGGGCCCCAGCATTTT. Translation gives CASSIAGTGLLGPQHF. The chain uses TRBV19 and TRBJ1-5; 8 bases line up with TRBD1. V gave up 1 base and J gave up 9 bases; unmatched junction bases: 11. The CDR3 has 16 residues. CDR1 is LNHDA, CDR2 SQIVND, per germline (reference sequence). The whole variable domain, remainder taken from reference TRBV19 and TRBJ1-5, is DGGITQSPKYLFRKEGQNVTLSCEQNLNHDAMYWYRQDPGQGLRLIYYSQIVNDFQKGDIAEGYSVSREKKESFPLTVTSAQKNPTAFYLCASSIAGTGLLGPQHFGDGTRLSIL.

The J gene is TRBJ1-3, the V gene TRBV6-6, with D maybe TRBD1 (6 bases). V lost 8 bases to trimming and J lost 0 bases, with 11 bases between them. Per germline, CDR1 MNHNY and CDR2 SVGAGI (reference sequence). The CDR3 sequence is 14 residues long. The CDR3 bases are TGTGCCAGCGGTGGACAGAACTCTGGAAACACCATATATTTT. Residues: CASGGQNSGNTIYF.

This chain connects TRBV6-6 to TRBJ2-7, with a possible D match to TRBD2 (5 bases). Germline assignment: CDR1 MNHNY and CDR2 SVGAGI (reference sequence). Between the trimmed V and J ends, which lost 8 bases and 5 bases, there was a span of 10 bases. The CDR3 has 11 residues. The CDR3 nucleotides are TGTGCCAGCCGGGCCGGGAACGAGCAGTACGTC. Translated, it gives CASRAGNEQYV.

The V gene is TRBV6-1, the J gene TRBJ1-1; D might be TRBD1 (6 bases). Trimming shortened V by 7 bases and J by 1 base, and 10 bases separated the two germline ends. This CDR3 has 13 amino acids. CDR1 and CDR2 (germline): MNHNS, SASEGT. Here the CDR3 reads CASIGGPNTEAFF. The CDR3 bases are TGTGCCAGCATTGGGGGCCCGAACACTGAAGCTTTCTTT.

The chain carries TRBV4-2 and TRBJ1-2; 9 nucleotides line up with TRBD1. After removal of 0 bases from V and 5 bases from J, the junction contained 7 bases not matched to a gene. CDR3 size: 16 residues. The germline V gene encodes CDR1 LGHNA and CDR2 YNFKEQ. In nucleotides, the CDR3 is TGTGCCAGCAGCCAAGAGACTCGGGACAGGGTATATGGCTACACCTTC. It translates to CASSQETRDRVYGYTF.